This T cell receptor (beta chain) was documented in a study of preoperative IRX-2 immunotherapy in early breast cancer. The CDR3 runs to 14 residues. The germline V gene encodes CDR1 LNHDA and CDR2 SQIVND (reference sequence). Trimming cost V 4 bases and J 1 base, with 10 bases left between them. TCRdb's table, derived via immunoSEQ multiplex PCR, lists solely in-frame clones and lacks some. Found here are about 26,000 clones, 75% to 90% of them singletons; the top ten hold 1% to 1.5%. The sample's treatment: preoperative locoregional IRX-2 cytokine immunotherapy. Samples came from a phase Ib trial of preoperative locoregional IRX-2 cytokine immunotherapy.

This sequence joins TRBV19 and TRBJ2-5, with a weak D call TRBD1 (6 bases). This TCR derives from a human donor with breast cancer. Sequences were derived from lymph node tissue, sampled after IRX-2 immunotherapy. CDR3 in DNA: TGTGCCAGTAGTAACGGCAGGGGCCAAGAGACCCAGTACTTC. This sequence encodes CASSNGRGQETQYF.